The 29 T cell receptor beta chains in this list originate from one sample, sequenced in a study of T cells in Graves' hyperthyroidism and ophthalmopathy. Amplification of TCR beta CDR3 regions was performed using RNA transcripts as template. RT-PCR in the first round (using the HTBI primer set) targeted the TCR CDR3. TCRdb used MiXCR to reprocess the multiplex PCR reads, holding one entry per CDR3 protein. The sample has more than 550,000 distinct CDR3 sequences, 45% seen once. Sample: peripheral blood or thyroid tissue (not recorded which). The receptors come from an adult man with Graves' disease, either hyperthyroidism or ophthalmopathy (not recorded which).

The chain links TRBV24-1 to TRBJ2-2, with TRBD2 as a possible D gene (5 bases). This CDR3 contains 13 residues. The ends were cut back, 6 bases at V and 4 bases at J, with 8 bases in the middle. CDR1 KGHDR and CDR2 SFDVKD come from the germline V gene. CDR3 sequence (DNA): TGTGCCACCAGTTTTGGGAGCACCGGGGAGCTGTTTTTT. This sequence encodes CATSFGSTGELFF.

This clonotype has a single count. It is likely a read error, because the conserved phenylalanine at the end of the CDR3 is missing. The limits of the CDR3 on the DNA are not certain, so only TCRdb's listed CDR3 is given. CDR3 sequence: CASSLDRGGGRILAFGS. This chain links TRBV11-2 with TRBJ2-5; the D call TRBD1 from the table was never checked on the DNA. Germline lookup yields CDR1 SGHAT and CDR2 FQNNGV. The CDR3 comprises 17 residues, both ends counted.

To note about this clonotype: Since the CDR3 does not end with the conserved phenylalanine or tryptophan, this likely comes from a read error. It is unclear where the CDR3 begins or ends on the DNA, so no DNA is shown, and the CDR3 is as TCRdb lists it. V and J are TRBV7-2 and TRBJ2-2; TRBD2, the table's D call, was not compared with the DNA. The CDR3 sequence runs 11 residues, both termini included. Germline V lookup: CDR1 SGHTA, CDR2 FQGNSA. The CDR3: CASSQGLGTGV.

This clonotype has ten or more counts. The rearrangement joins TRBV29-1 to TRBJ1-2, with unresolved D. Trimming left V 4 bases short and J 6 bases short, with 9 bases between. The CDR3 spans 11 residues. Germline V gene lookup returns CDR1 SQVTM and CDR2 ANQGSEA. This CDR3 reads CSVGGRDGYTF. In DNA form, the CDR3 reads TGCAGCGTTGGAGGAAGGGATGGCTACACCTTC.

For this clonotype: This may be a read error, as it is one base from a much larger clone. The genes are TRBV11-1 and TRBJ1-2; D not resolved. The germline gives CDR1 SGHAT, CDR2 FQDESV (reference sequence). The V end was cut by 4 bases, the J end by 2 bases, with 11 bases between. The CDR3 contains 14 residues. Here the CDR3 DNA reads TGTGCCAGCAGCTCAGGTGGCACGAACTATGGCTACACCTTC. Protein product: CASSSGGTNYGYTF.

This clonotype was detected many times. V and J are TRBV29-1 and TRBJ1-2; D is perhaps TRBD1 (5 bases). CDR3 length: 14 residues. The germline gives CDR1 SQVTM, CDR2 ANQGSEA. The V end lost 6 bases, the J end lost 1 base, and 15 bases lay between the germline ends. The CDR3 sequence is CSVGDDNRNYGYTF. The CDR3 DNA sequence: TGCAGCGTGGGGGATGACAATCGTAACTATGGCTACACCTTC.

J is TRBJ1-6 and V is TRBV7-2; D gene ambiguous. V lost 8 bases, J lost 0 bases, and 11 bases lay in between. Germline V gene lookup returns CDR1 SGHTA and CDR2 FQGNSA. The CDR3 is made up of 15 amino acids. The CDR3 DNA reads TGTGCCAGCGCCCCGGGGATCTCCTATAATTCACCCCTCCACTTT. Protein sequence: CASAPGISYNSPLHF.

The chain carries TRBV18 and TRBJ1-3, with unresolved D. V was shortened by 2 bases and J by 2 bases, with 4 bases between the two germline ends. The CDR3 runs to 13 residues. The germline gives CDR1 KGHSH, CDR2 LQKENI. This chain's CDR3 is CASSPYAGNTIYF. CDR3 nucleotides: TGTGCCAGCTCACCATACGCTGGAAACACCATATATTTT.

CDR3: CASSPETGNFGLFF. The CDR3 nucleotides are TGTGCCAGCAGTCCCGAGACAGGGAATTTCGGACTGTTTTTT. V usage is TRBV12-3 or TRBV12-4 and J usage is TRBJ1-4, with 7 nucleotides matching TRBD1. V gave up 5 bases and J gave up 13 bases; unmatched junction bases: 13. The CDR3 contains 14 residues.

The chain has TRBV15 and TRBJ1-4; a weak D match, TRBD1 (6 bases). This CDR3 is 14 amino acids long. Looked up from germline, CDR1 is LNHNV and CDR2 is YYDKDF (reference sequence). Trimming removed 4 bases from V and 6 bases from J, with 12 bases in between. DNA for the CDR3: TGTGCCACCAGCACACGACAGGAGGATGAAAAACTGTTTTTT. Translated: CATSTRQEDEKLFF. The entire variable domain, with the rest obtained from reference TRBV15 and TRBJ1-4, is as follows: DAMVIQNPRYQVTQFGKPVTLSCSQTLNHNVMYWYQQKSSQAPKLLFHYYDKDFNNEADTPDNFQSRRPNTSFCFLDIRSPGLGDTAMYLCATSTRQEDEKLFFGSGTQLSVL.

The chain uses TRBV6-5 and TRBJ1-1; 7 nucleotides agree with TRBD1. Germline trimming cut 2 bases from V and 4 bases from J; bases unmatched to any gene: 4. CDR3 length equals 14 residues. Germline CDR1 is MNHEY and CDR2 is SVGAGI. The CDR3 here is CASSYAGGGTEAFF. Written as DNA, the CDR3 is TGTGCCAGCAGTTACGCAGGGGGGGGCACTGAAGCTTTCTTT.

The genes are TRBV7-9 and TRBJ1-2; 8 bases match TRBD1. The CDR3 is made up of 14 amino acids. CDR1 is SEHNR, CDR2 FQNEAQ, per germline (reference sequence). The V and J ends lost 11 bases and 3 bases, in that order; junction bases with no gene match: 11. CDR3 in amino acids: CAWSPGTGDYGYTF. In DNA, the CDR3 is TGTGCCTGGAGCCCCGGGACAGGCGACTATGGCTACACCTTC.

A few counts support this clonotype. The chain carries TRBV20-1 and TRBJ1-5; no clear D. This CDR3 has 12 residues. Germline values: CDR1 DFQATT, CDR2 SNEGSKA (reference sequence). V was trimmed by 3 bases and J by 7 bases, leaving 10 bases between them. CDR3 protein: CSARAPEQPQHF. The CDR3, as DNA: TGCAGTGCTAGGGCCCCTGAGCAGCCCCAGCATTTT.

The gene calls are TRBV19 and TRBJ1-2; tentatively, D is TRBD1 (6 bases). The CDR3 consists of 15 residues. V was clipped by 5 bases and J by 6 bases, with 19 bases between them. The germline V gene encodes CDR1 LNHDA and CDR2 SQIVND (reference sequence). CDR3 loop: CASSAARGLTNGYTF. CDR3 nucleotides: TGTGCCAGTAGTGCCGCCAGGGGCCTAACTAATGGCTACACCTTC.

CDR3 DNA: TGCGCCAGCAGCTTGCAGGGGGCGCAGGACACTGAAGCTTTCTTT. Its protein is CASSLQGAQDTEAFF. The chain combines TRBV5-1 with TRBJ1-1; 8 nucleotides line up with TRBD1. V lost 1 base, J lost 3 bases, and 5 bases stayed unmatched. The V gene's germline CDR1 is SGHRS and CDR2 YFSETQ. This CDR3 comprises 15 residues.

Of note for this clonotype: A much larger clone sits a single nucleotide away, making a read error possible. The CDR3 carries no conserved terminal phenylalanine or tryptophan, so it likely arises from a read error. V gene TRBV7-6 combines with J gene TRBJ1-1; 7 nucleotides match TRBD1. The V and J ends lost 5 bases and 5 bases, in that order; junction bases with no gene match: 5. The CDR3 contains 13 residues. Germline CDR1 SGHVS, CDR2 FNYEAQ. CDR3: CASSPQGWTEAFL. The CDR3 DNA follows: TGTGCCAGCAGCCCACAGGGGTGGACTGAAGCTTTCCTT.

This clonotype was counted once. This sequence joins TRBV29-1 and TRBJ1-1, with 7 bases matching TRBD1. The CDR3 covers 14 residues. The trim removed 7 bases at V and 0 bases at J, leaving 8 bases unmatched. Looked up from germline, CDR1 is SQVTM and CDR2 is ANQGSEA. This CDR3 is CSAGMDRLNTEAFF. The DNA for the CDR3 is TGCAGCGCGGGAATGGACAGGCTGAACACTGAAGCTTTCTTT.

This clonotype was picked up many times. The genes are TRBV24-1 and TRBJ1-5, with 9 nucleotides matching TRBD1. The CDR3 totals 18 residues. J lost 0 bases, V lost 3 bases, and 8 bases had no gene match. CDR1 and CDR2 (germline): KGHDR, SFDVKD. The CDR3 loop is CATSDTTGGAYSNQPQHF. The CDR3 DNA sequence: TGTGCCACCAGTGATACCACAGGGGGCGCCTATAGCAATCAGCCCCAGCATTTT.

The gene calls are TRBV10-2 and TRBJ2-7, with 9 bases that match TRBD1. With V trimmed by 2 bases and J by 3 bases, 8 bases remained unmatched. The CDR3 runs to 16 residues. CDR1 is WSHSY and CDR2 is SAAADI in the germline V gene. The CDR3 reads CASSEHGTGIFYEQYF. CDR3 nucleotides: TGCGCCAGCAGTGAGCACGGGACAGGGATATTCTACGAGCAGTACTTC.

The chain links TRBV7-2 to TRBJ1-2, with TRBD1 matching 9 bases. The CDR3 has 15 amino acids. Germline V gene lookup returns CDR1 SGHTA and CDR2 FQGNSA. V trimming: 6 bases; J trimming: 5 bases; junction bases outside the gene matches: 10. CDR3 nucleotides: TGTGCCAGCAGTCCCGCGGGACAGGGAGGATATGGCTACACCTTC. Translating it yields CASSPAGQGGYGYTF.

This clonotype appeared many times. V gene TRBV24-1 combines with J gene TRBJ1-6; D possibly corresponds to TRBD1 (5 bases). The germline gives CDR1 KGHDR, CDR2 SFDVKD. CDR3 length: 16 amino acids. The V gene lost 3 bases and the J gene lost 10 bases, with 18 bases spanning the gap. The CDR3 reads CATSDTRGGGDSPLHF. As DNA, the CDR3 is TGTGCCACCAGTGATACCAGAGGAGGAGGGGACTCACCCCTCCACTTT.

As concerns this clonotype: A much larger clone differs by one base, so this may be a read error. The rearrangement joins TRBV2 to TRBJ1-1, with D perhaps TRBD1 (5 bases). Germline V CDR1 and CDR2: SNHLY, FYNNEI. V lost 8 bases to trimming and J lost 1 base, with 17 bases between them. The CDR3 runs to 15 residues. Here the CDR3 DNA reads TGTGCCAGCGGAAGGGGTGGCGGTGGGAACACTGAAGCTTTCTTT. Its translation: CASGRGGGGNTEAFF.

A remark on this clonotype: An end of the junction differs from the germline gene, which may be a read error. The CDR3 region has the DNA TGTGCCAGCAGTGATCGGGACAGGGCGGACTTC. Its translation: CASSDRDRADF. V usage is TRBV2 and J usage is TRBJ2-7; TRBD1 matches at 9 bases. The CDR3 has 11 amino acids. CDR1 is SNHLY, CDR2 FYNNEI, per germline.

The rearrangement links TRBV19 to TRBJ1-5, with TRBD1 identical over 7 bases. In germline, CDR1 is LNHDA, CDR2 SQIVND (reference sequence). The CDR3 runs 14 residues. V shed 8 bases, J shed 6 bases, and the junction held 10 bases outside the gene matches. In DNA form, the CDR3 reads TGTGCCAGTTACTCGACAGGGTCCGGTCAGCCCCAGCATTTT. Translated, it gives CASYSTGSGQPQHF.

V and J are TRBV7-2 and TRBJ1-4; 10 bases map to TRBD1. Germline V CDR1 and CDR2: SGHTA, FQGNSA. V trimming: 2 bases; J trimming: 3 bases; junction bases outside the gene matches: 15. The CDR3 consists of 20 residues. The CDR3 loop reads CASSLSSAGQGPFANEKLFF. The CDR3 DNA sequence: TGTGCCAGCAGCTTATCGTCGGCGGGACAGGGGCCATTTGCTAATGAAAAACTGTTTTTT.

CDR3 coding DNA: TGTGCCAGCCAGGACAGTCCAAGTAGGGAAAAACTGTTTTTT. Its protein is CASQDSPSREKLFF. The J gene is TRBJ1-4, the V gene TRBV10-3, with TRBD1 as a possible D gene (6 bases). The CDR3 contains 14 residues. V was shortened by 10 bases and J by 8 bases, with 20 bases between the two germline ends. In germline, CDR1 is ENHRY, CDR2 SYGVKD.

The chain employs TRBV24-1 and TRBJ1-5, with D possibly matching TRBD1 (6 bases). The CDR3 loop spans 18 amino acids. The germline CDR1 and CDR2 sequences are KGHDR and SFDVKD. Trimming cost V 7 bases and J 4 bases, with 25 bases left between them. In DNA form, the CDR3 reads TGTGCCACCAGCCACCCAGTGGGGTCCGGGGGCGGAAATCAGCCCCAGCATTTT. Amino acid sequence: CATSHPVGSGGGNQPQHF.

This clonotype came up a few times. The chain recombines TRBV20-1 with TRBJ1-5; 9 bases agree with TRBD1. This CDR3 comprises 15 residues. After removal of 5 bases from V and 3 bases from J, the junction contained 8 bases not matched to a gene. The germline CDR1 and CDR2 sequences are DFQATT and SNEGSKA (reference sequence). CDR3 DNA: TGCAGTGCTCCGGACGGGACAGGGACCAATCAGCCCCAGCATTTT. It yields the protein CSAPDGTGTNQPQHF.

V gene TRBV20-1 combines with J gene TRBJ1-1; the D gene is possibly TRBD1 (6 bases). Germline V gene lookup returns CDR1 DFQATT and CDR2 SNEGSKA (reference sequence). The CDR3 loop spans 14 amino acids. The V and J ends lost 5 bases and 1 base respectively, with 14 bases between them. This chain's CDR3 is CSAEPLTGNTEAFF. CDR3 nucleotides: TGCAGTGCTGAACCGCTGACAGGGAACACTGAAGCTTTCTTT.